The rows below give T cell receptor beta chains drawn from one sample of a study of T-cell reconstitution after alpha-beta-depleted transplantation in children. TCRdb fed the PCR reads into MiXCR, producing one record per CDR3 protein. Here the sample spans around 500,000 distinct CDR3 sequences, about an eighth being singletons. The starting material was PBMCs from the stem cell graft donor, obtained from the stem cell graft. These TCRs come from a human donor who donated a stem cell graft to a child with combined immunodeficiency. Both conserved end residues are part of each CDR3. D genes are given only for firm matches. Clone size is not always given. Where it is, it says once, few, many or a class for expanded clones.

size: .; J: TRBJ2-7; V: TRBV2; D: TRBD2; DNA: TGTGCCAGCAGTGACTCCCCCGGCGGGAGCTACGAGCAGTACTTC; CDR3: CASSDSPGGSYEQYF
size: .; J: TRBJ1-3; V: TRBV27; D: TRBD1; DNA: TGTGCCAGCAGTCCTTTAGGACAGGGGGACACCATATATTTT; CDR3: CASSPLGQGDTIYF
size: .; J: TRBJ2-5; V: TRBV10-2; D: TRBD1; DNA: TGCGCCAGCAGCGCCGGGACAGGGGCTCAATGGGAGACCCAGTACTTC; CDR3: CASSAGTGAQWETQYF
size: many; J: TRBJ2-7; V: TRBV24-1; D: .; DNA: TGTGCCACCAGTGATCCCGGCGGGGACAGAGCCTACGAGCAGTACTTC; CDR3: CATSDPGGDRAYEQYF
size: many; J: TRBJ2-3; V: TRBV7-7; D: .; DNA: TGTGCCAGCAGCCCGCTGACAGGGGAGGGAACAGATACGCAGTATTTT; CDR3: CASSPLTGEGTDTQYF
size: .; J: TRBJ2-5; V: TRBV6-5; D: TRBD1; DNA: TGTGCCAGCATTTCCCCGGACAGGGGAGAGACCCAGTACTTC; CDR3: CASISPDRGETQYF
size: .; J: TRBJ2-2; V: TRBV6-5; D: .; DNA: TGTGCCAGCAGTTACGACGTCGGAGTTACCGGGGAGCTGTTTTTT; CDR3: CASSYDVGVTGELFF
size: .; J: TRBJ2-3; V: TRBV7-3; D: TRBD2; DNA: TGTGCCAGCAGCTCTACTAGCGGGAGTAGGGATACGCAGTATTTT; CDR3: CASSSTSGSRDTQYF
size: many; J: TRBJ2-5; V: TRBV6-6; D: TRBD2; DNA: TGTGCCAGCAGTTACCCCGGGGGGGGCCAAGAGACCCAGTACTTC; CDR3: CASSYPGGGQETQYF
size: .; J: TRBJ2-7; V: TRBV10-3; D: .; DNA: TGTGCCATCAGTTCCGGGACAAAATACGAGCAGTACTTC; CDR3: CAISSGTKYEQYF
size: .; J: TRBJ1-5; V: TRBV5-1; D: TRBD1; DNA: TGCGCCAGCAAGCCGACAGGGGGCAATCAGCCCCAGCATTTT; CDR3: CASKPTGGNQPQHF
size: .; J: TRBJ2-2; V: TRBV30; D: .; DNA: TGTGCCTGGCTGGTGGGTGGGGACACCGGGGAGCTGTTTTTT; CDR3: CAWLVGGDTGELFF
size: few; J: TRBJ2-7; V: TRBV6-1; D: .; DNA: TGTGCCAGCAGTCCCCACGGGACCTACGAGCAGTACTTC; CDR3: CASSPHGTYEQYF
size: many; J: TRBJ1-1; V: TRBV29-1; D: TRBD1; DNA: TGCAGCGTATACGCGGGACAGGGGCCCACTGAAGCTTTCTTT; CDR3: CSVYAGQGPTEAFF
size: few; J: TRBJ2-2; V: TRBV6-2/TRBV6-3; D: TRBD2; DNA: TGTGCCAGCAGTTACTTGGCGGGAGCCTCCACCGGGGAGCTGTTTTTT; CDR3: CASSYLAGASTGELFF
size: .; J: TRBJ1-1; V: TRBV7-3; D: TRBD1; DNA: TGTGCCAGCAGCTCAAGGACAGGGACTGAAGCTTTCTTT; CDR3: CASSSRTGTEAFF
size: few; J: TRBJ2-5; V: TRBV5-1; D: TRBD2; DNA: TGCGCCAGCAGCCCTGGACTAGCGGCGGGCTCGGAGACCCAGTACTTC; CDR3: CASSPGLAAGSETQYF